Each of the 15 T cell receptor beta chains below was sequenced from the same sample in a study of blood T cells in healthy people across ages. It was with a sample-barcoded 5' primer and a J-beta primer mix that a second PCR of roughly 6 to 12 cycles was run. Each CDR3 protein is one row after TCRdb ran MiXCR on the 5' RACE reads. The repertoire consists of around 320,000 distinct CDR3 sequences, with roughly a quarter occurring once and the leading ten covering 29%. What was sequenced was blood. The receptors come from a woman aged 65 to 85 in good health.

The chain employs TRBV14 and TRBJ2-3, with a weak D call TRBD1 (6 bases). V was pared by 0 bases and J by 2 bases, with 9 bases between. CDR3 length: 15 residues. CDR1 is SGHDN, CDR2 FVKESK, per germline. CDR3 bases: TGTGCCAGCAGCCAAGATTACAGGGTCACAGATACGCAGTATTTT. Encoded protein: CASSQDYRVTDTQYF.

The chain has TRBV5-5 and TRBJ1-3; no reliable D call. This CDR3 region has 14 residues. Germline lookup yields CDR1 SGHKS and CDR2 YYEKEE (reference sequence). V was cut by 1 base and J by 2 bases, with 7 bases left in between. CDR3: CASSLLGTGNTIYF. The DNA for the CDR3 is TGTGCCAGCAGCTTGTTGGGGACTGGAAACACCATATATTTT.

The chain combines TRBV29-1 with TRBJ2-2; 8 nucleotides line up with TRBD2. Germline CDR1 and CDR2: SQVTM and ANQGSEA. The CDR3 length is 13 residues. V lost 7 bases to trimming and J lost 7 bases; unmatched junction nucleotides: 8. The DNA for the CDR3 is TGCAGCGGGAGATCAGGGACTAGCGGGGAGCTGTTTTTT. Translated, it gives CSGRSGTSGELFF.

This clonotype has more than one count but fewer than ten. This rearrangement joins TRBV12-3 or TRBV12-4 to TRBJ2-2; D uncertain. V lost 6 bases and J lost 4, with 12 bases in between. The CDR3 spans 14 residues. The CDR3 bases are TGTGCCAGCAGCCCCACCGCACCCACCGGGGAGCTGTTTTTT. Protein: CASSPTAPTGELFF.

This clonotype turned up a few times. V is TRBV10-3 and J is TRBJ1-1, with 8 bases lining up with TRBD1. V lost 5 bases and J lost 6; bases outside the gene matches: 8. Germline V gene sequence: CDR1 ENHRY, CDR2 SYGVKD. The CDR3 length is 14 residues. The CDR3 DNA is TGTGCCATCAGTAAACCGGGACAGGCGCCTGAAGCTTTCTTT. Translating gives CAISKPGQAPEAFF.

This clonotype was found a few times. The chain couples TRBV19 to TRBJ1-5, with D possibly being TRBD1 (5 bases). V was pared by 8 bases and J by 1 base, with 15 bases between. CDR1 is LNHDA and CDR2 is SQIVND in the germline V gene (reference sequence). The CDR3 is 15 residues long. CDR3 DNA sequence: TGTGCCAGTCACTCGGAAGGGGCGAGCAATCAGCCCCAGCATTTT. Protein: CASHSEGASNQPQHF.

CDR3 DNA: TGTGCTCAACCCGGACAGGCCTTTTCAACTAATGAAAAACTGTTTTTT. Residues: CAQPGQAFSTNEKLFF. This rearrangement joins TRBV12-3 or TRBV12-4 to TRBJ1-4; 7 nucleotides align to TRBD1. The CDR3 covers 16 residues.

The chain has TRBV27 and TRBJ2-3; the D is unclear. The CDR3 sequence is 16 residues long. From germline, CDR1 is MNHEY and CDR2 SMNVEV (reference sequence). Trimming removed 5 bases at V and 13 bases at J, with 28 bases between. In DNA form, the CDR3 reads TGTGCCAGCAGTCCCCAAGCAGTTACTAAAACAGATTCGGAGTATTTT. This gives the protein CASSPQAVTKTDSEYF.

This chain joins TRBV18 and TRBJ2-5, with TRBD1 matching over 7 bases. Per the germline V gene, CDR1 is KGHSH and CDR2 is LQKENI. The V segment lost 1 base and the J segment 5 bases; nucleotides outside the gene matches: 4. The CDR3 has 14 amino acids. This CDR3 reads CASSPRQGRETQYF. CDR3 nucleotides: TGTGCCAGCTCACCACGACAGGGCCGGGAGACCCAGTACTTC.

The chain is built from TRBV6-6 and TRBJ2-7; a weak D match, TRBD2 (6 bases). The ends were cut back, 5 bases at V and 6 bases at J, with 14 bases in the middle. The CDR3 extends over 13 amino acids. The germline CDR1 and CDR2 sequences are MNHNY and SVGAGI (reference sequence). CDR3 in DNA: TGTGCCAGCAGTCCTTTGGAGGGATCCGAGCAGTACTTC. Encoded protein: CASSPLEGSEQYF.

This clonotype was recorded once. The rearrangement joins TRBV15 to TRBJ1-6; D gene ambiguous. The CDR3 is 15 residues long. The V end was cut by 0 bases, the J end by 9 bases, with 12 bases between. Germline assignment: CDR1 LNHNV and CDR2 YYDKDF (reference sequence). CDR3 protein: CATSRDSDGGSPLHF. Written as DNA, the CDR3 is TGTGCCACCAGCAGAGATTCTGACGGCGGTTCACCCCTCCACTTT. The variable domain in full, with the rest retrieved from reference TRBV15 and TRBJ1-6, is DAMVIQNPRYQVTQFGKPVTLSCSQTLNHNVMYWYQQKSSQAPKLLFHYYDKDFNNEADTPDNFQSRRPNTSFCFLDIRSPGLGDTAMYLCATSRDSDGGSPLHFGNGTRLTVT.

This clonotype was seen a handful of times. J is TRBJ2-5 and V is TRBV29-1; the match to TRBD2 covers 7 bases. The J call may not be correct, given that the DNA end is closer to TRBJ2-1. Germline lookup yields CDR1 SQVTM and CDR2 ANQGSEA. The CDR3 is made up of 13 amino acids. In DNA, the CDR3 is TGCAGCGCATCTAGCGGCCCAAACCTTCTGCAGTTCTTC. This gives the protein CSASSGPNLLQFF.

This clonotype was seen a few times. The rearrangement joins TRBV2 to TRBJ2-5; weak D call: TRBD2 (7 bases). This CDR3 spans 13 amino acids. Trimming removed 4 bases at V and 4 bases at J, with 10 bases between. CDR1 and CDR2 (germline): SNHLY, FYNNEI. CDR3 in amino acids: CASSGGGGETQYF. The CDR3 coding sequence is TGTGCCAGCAGTGGAGGGGGGGGAGAGACCCAGTACTTC.

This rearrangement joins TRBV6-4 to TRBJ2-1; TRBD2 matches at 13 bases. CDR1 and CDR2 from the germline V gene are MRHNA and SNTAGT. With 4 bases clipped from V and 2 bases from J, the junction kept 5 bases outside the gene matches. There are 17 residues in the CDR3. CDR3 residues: CASSGGTSGETYNEQFF. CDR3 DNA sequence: TGTGCCAGCAGTGGAGGGACTAGCGGGGAAACCTACAATGAGCAGTTCTTC.

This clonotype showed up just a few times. The CDR3, as DNA: TGCAGTGCTAGAGACCTCAGCGGGAGGGCGTCGTTCTTC. It is translated as CSARDLSGRASFF. This chain connects TRBV20-1 to TRBJ2-1, with 10 bases that match TRBD2. The CDR3 contains 13 residues. The V gene's germline CDR1 is DFQATT and CDR2 SNEGSKA (reference sequence). The trim removed 0 bases at V and 15 bases at J, leaving 8 bases unmatched.